Given below is one T cell receptor (beta chain) in context. The data originate from a study of blood T cell repertoires in COVID-19. This table comes from immunoSEQ multiplex PCR, and its TCRdb copy is limited to in-frame clones, with some not included. Of roughly 330,000 clones in the sample, around 87% were seen once. Sequencing was performed on PBMCs or T cells enriched from blood (not recorded which). The clonotype comes from a woman aged 25 to 39 who had recovered from COVID-19.

The CDR3 loop reads CASSIVGRYNEQFF. CDR3 in DNA: TGTGCCAGTAGTATAGTGGGGCGGTACAATGAGCAGTTCTTC. The chain couples TRBV19 to TRBJ2-1; tentatively, D is TRBD1 (5 bases). V shed 1 base and J shed 4 bases, with 8 bases lying between them. Germline lookup yields CDR1 LNHDA and CDR2 SQIVND (reference sequence). This CDR3 is built from 14 residues.